Listed below are T cell receptor beta chains from one sample, sequenced in a study of early T cells in non-severe SARS-CoV-2 infection. TCRdb recomputed calls from the 5' RACE reads with MiXCR, one row per CDR3 protein. The sample shows 55,000 to 65,000 distinct CDR3 sequences, 8.5% to 10% of them seen only once. Input material: whole blood. The receptors were sampled from an adult who was a healthcare worker with PCR-confirmed SARS-CoV-2 infection or an uninfected control (not recorded which). Both conserved end residues are part of each CDR3. Each record gives: V gene, J gene, CDR3 protein.

TRBV25-1	TRBJ2-3	CASSEGYEADTQYF
TRBV7-3	TRBJ2-7	CASSSGLAGYYEQYF
TRBV27	TRBJ2-5	CASKALAGVLGQETQYF
TRBV20-1	TRBJ2-5	CSAKARGYGTQYF
TRBV7-2	TRBJ2-3	CASSLVRFLAGVASTDTQYF
TRBV2	TRBJ2-7	CASSDPLGFINEQYF
TRBV4-3	TRBJ1-2	CASSQDPYYGYTF
TRBV4-1	TRBJ2-2	CASSPTPTNTGELFF
TRBV3-1	TRBJ2-1	CASSRLAGSSYNEQFF
TRBV18	TRBJ1-1	CASSAESGGFGAFF
TRBV7-6	TRBJ1-6	CASSPGGGRSPLHF
TRBV5-4	TRBJ1-6	CASSFRTDTNSPLHF
TRBV20-1	TRBJ2-1	CSARDSSGRVGEQFF
TRBV7-2	TRBJ2-1	CASSPGLAESNEQFF
TRBV10-1	TRBJ2-3	CASSESGGPAATQYF
TRBV20-1	TRBJ2-3	CSARTSSMFTDTQYF
TRBV10-3	TRBJ1-1	CAISDQTRAEAFF
TRBV19	TRBJ2-4	CASRRQAGGKNIQYF
TRBV2	TRBJ2-1	CASRRGPEGEQFF
TRBV7-9	TRBJ2-5	CATIMSGAQETQYF
TRBV29-1	TRBJ2-5	CSGTGGEETQYF
TRBV29-1	TRBJ1-2	CSALGRGGDYGYTF
TRBV6-6	TRBJ2-3	CASSYGYASDTQYF
TRBV7-9	TRBJ2-1	CATDPGGTGGFSSYNEQFF
TRBV5-6	TRBJ2-7	CASSSFSGRAYEQYF
TRBV5-1	TRBJ2-3	CASSRQGGSDTQYF
TRBV20-1	TRBJ2-1	CSASRASEKLEQFF
TRBV7-8	TRBJ2-7	CASSPTRTGTYYEQYF
TRBV20-1	TRBJ2-1	CSARRDRGNRAYNEQFF
TRBV6-5	TRBJ1-1	CASSYSSGMNTEAFF
TRBV7-2	TRBJ1-1	CASSRQEDTEAFF
TRBV4-1	TRBJ2-7	CASSQVSGYSYEQYF
TRBV27	TRBJ2-3	CASSLPAGSTDTQYF
TRBV7-2	TRBJ2-7	CASSLVREYEQYF
TRBV29-1	TRBJ1-2	CSVRETAYGYTF
TRBV7-3	TRBJ2-5	CASSFAGTDGETQYF
TRBV27	TRBJ2-1	CASSLSWGSVQQFF
TRBV3-1	TRBJ2-2	CASSFEPTSANTGELFF
TRBV27	TRBJ1-2	CASSPLGQGYGYTF
TRBV7-9	TRBJ2-2	CASSLGLYGTGELFF
TRBV14	TRBJ2-2	CASRRVRAGELFF
TRBV15	TRBJ2-3	CATSLGGATDTQYF
TRBV20-1	TRBJ1-2	CSAIGQGAYGYTF
TRBV20-1	TRBJ2-3	CSAMRGLPDTQYF
TRBV11-2	TRBJ1-2	CASSSLGRTYGYTF
TRBV20-1	TRBJ1-5	CSAGTGEGNQPQHF
TRBV20-1	TRBJ2-5	CSAWGQQETQYF
TRBV6-5	TRBJ2-2	CASRRGGGANTGELFF
TRBV20-1	TRBJ2-4	CSAPGPTRRGDIQYF
TRBV3-1	TRBJ2-5	CASSPRGQARGETQYF
TRBV29-1	TRBJ1-1	CSVEEGDIAFF
TRBV6-4	TRBJ2-2	CASSSGSTGELFF
TRBV20-1	TRBJ2-3	CSAREGDPGDTQYF
TRBV20-1	TRBJ1-3	CSALTGASGNTIYF